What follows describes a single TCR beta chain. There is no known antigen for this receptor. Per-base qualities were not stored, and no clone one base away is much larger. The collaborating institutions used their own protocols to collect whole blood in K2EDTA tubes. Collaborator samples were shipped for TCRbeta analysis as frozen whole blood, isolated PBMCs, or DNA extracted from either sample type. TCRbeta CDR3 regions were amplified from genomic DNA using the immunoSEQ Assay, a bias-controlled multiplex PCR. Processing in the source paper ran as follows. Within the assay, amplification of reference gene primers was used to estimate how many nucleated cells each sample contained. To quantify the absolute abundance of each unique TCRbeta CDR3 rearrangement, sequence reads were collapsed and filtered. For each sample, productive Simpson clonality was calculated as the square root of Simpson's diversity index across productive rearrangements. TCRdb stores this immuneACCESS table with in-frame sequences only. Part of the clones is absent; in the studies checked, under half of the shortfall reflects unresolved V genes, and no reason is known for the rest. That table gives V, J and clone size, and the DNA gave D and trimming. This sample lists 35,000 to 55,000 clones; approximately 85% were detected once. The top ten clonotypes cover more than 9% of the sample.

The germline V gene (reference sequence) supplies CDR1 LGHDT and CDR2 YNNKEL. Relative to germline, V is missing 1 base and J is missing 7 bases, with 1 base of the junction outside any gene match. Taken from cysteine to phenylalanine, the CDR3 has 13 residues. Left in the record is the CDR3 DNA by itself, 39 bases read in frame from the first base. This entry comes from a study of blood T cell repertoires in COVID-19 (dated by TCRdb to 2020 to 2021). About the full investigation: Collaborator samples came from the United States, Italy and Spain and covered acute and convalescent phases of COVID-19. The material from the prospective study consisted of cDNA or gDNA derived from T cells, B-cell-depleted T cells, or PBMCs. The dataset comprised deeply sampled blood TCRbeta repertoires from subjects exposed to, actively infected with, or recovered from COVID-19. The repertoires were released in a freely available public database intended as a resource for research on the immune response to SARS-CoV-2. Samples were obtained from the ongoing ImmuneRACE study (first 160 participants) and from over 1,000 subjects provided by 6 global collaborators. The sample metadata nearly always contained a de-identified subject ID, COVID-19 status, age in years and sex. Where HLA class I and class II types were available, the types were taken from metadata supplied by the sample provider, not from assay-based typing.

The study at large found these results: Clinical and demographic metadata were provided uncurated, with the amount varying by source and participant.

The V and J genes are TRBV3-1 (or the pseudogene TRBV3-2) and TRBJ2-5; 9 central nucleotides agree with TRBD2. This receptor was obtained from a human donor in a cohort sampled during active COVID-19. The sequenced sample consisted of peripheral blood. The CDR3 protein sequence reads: CASSQGRGGTQYF. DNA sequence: TGTGCCAGCAGCCAAGGGCGGGGGGGGACCCAGTACTTC.